This record looks at one T cell receptor beta chain sequence and its context. This clonotype has more than one count but fewer than ten. Its antigen specificity is not known. Base qualities are not recorded, but no much larger clone differs from it by a single base. This was a case-control study nested in a cohort of healthcare workers in London, UK, who had nasopharyngeal swab PCR tests and blood samples taken every week. Healthcare workers were enrolled in the week of the UK lockdown, from 23 to 31 March 2020, and were followed every week for up to roughly 15 weeks. The CDR3 runs 15 amino acids, cysteine and phenylalanine included. Just the 45-base CDR3 DNA is kept, in frame starting at base 1. For this chain, trimming is 4 bases at the V end and 5 bases at the J end, and the number of junction bases without a gene match is 6. As encoded in the germline V gene (reference sequence), CDR1 is LGHDT while CDR2 is YNNKEL.

Library creation used 5' RACE. Instrument used: NextSeq 500. In the TCR library protocol, unique molecular identifiers were attached to individual cDNA molecules to correct for PCR bias and sequencing error. TCR alpha and beta chains were both sequenced, and the abundances of alpha and beta sequences in each sample were closely correlated with each other. The paper's data handling went like this. V gene, J gene and CDR3 annotation of TCR sequences was performed with Decombinator V4. TCRs were defined as expanded if a significant change between any two time points was detected under a Poisson model with p below 0.0001. TCR abundances were normalised to the total number of TCRs sequenced in each sample and reported as counts per million. TRAV1-2 paired with TRAJ12, TRAJ20 or TRAJ33 defined MAIT TCRs, while TRAV10 paired with TRAJ18 defined iNKT TCRs. VDJdb, accessed on 1 November 2021, was searched for TCRs annotated for CMV, EBV and SARS-CoV-2, and TCRs annotated for more than one antigen were excluded. The raw public reads went through TCRdb reprocessing: fastp at Q25, MiXCR clone calling, in-frame beta chains kept. Rows with a matching CDR3 protein are joined into one entry that keeps the most common DNA and genes. What appears here as the V and J calls and clone size reflects TCRdb's work, not the paper's. The sample table lists 60,000 to 75,000 distinct CDR3 sequences, 11% of them with a count of one. The ten largest clonotypes hold 5% to 7% of the sample.

The source of the sample is a study of early T cells in non-severe SARS-CoV-2 infection (dated by TCRdb to about 2021). General notes on the study: Because TCR sequencing relied on bulk RNA taken from unsorted whole blood, pairing of alpha and beta chains was not possible. Points the paper makes about the study in general: VDJdb matching was skewed toward anti-spike CD8 responses and likely underestimated virus-specific expansions, missing private and CD4 specificities.

The sequenced sample was whole blood, obtained at baseline. This receptor was taken from an adult who was a healthcare worker with PCR-confirmed SARS-CoV-2 infection or an uninfected control (not recorded which). Recombination connected TRBV3-1 to TRBJ2-1; 9 of the junction bases match TRBD1. At the DNA level, the sequence is TGTGCCAGCAGCCGAGGACAGGGGAACCACAATGAGCAGTTCTTC. This codes for CASSRGQGNHNEQFF.